These 32 T cell receptor beta chains originate from one sample sequenced in a study of CD8+ T cells in alopecia areata. Extracted from the samples, RNA was reverse transcribed into cDNA to serve as the sequencing template. Only in-frame clones appear in the TCRdb table, and some are missing; sequencing was by immunoSEQ multiplex PCR. The table includes 170,000 or so clones, 63% detected once. The sample here was CD4+ T cells sorted from blood, taken at week 0. Source of these receptors: a human donor with alopecia areata.

The rearrangement links TRBV5-6 to TRBJ2-1, with 11 bases aligning to TRBD1. The V segment lost 4 bases and the J segment 3 bases; nucleotides outside the gene matches: 6. Germline CDR1 and CDR2: SGHDT and YYEEEE. The length of the CDR3 is 16 residues. Here the CDR3 reads CASSPGTGGGYNEQFF. CDR3 sequence (DNA): TGTGCCAGCAGCCCCGGGACAGGGGGAGGCTACAATGAGCAGTTCTTC.

This chain uses TRBV15 with TRBJ2-7; TRBD1 matches 7 bases. This CDR3 is 15 amino acids long. The germline CDR1 and CDR2 sequences are LNHNV and YYDKDF (reference sequence). Trimming cost V 5 bases and J 2 bases; bases outside gene matches: 9. In DNA form, the CDR3 reads TGTGCCACCAGCGTAAACAGGGGATCACCCTACGAGCAGTACTTC. Translating it yields CATSVNRGSPYEQYF.

This chain uses TRBV29-1 with TRBJ1-1, with D uncertain. This CDR3 contains 13 residues. Trimming removed 4 bases at V and 0 bases at J, with 9 bases between. Germline V gene data show CDR1 as SQVTM and CDR2 as ANQGSEA. In DNA form, the CDR3 reads TGCAGCGTTGCGACCGGAATGAACACTGAAGCTTTCTTT. Amino acids: CSVATGMNTEAFF. The variable domain in full, with the rest retrieved from reference TRBV29-1 and TRBJ1-1, is SAVISQKPSRDICQRGTSLTIQCQVDSQVTMMFWYRQQPGQSLTLIATANQGSEATYESGFVIDKFPISRPNLTFSTLTVSNMSPEDSSIYLCSVATGMNTEAFFGQGTRLTVV.

The genes are TRBV28 and TRBJ1-4, with D possibly matching TRBD1 (5 bases). The CDR3 runs to 13 residues. CDR1 is MDHEN and CDR2 is SYDVKM in the germline V gene. Trimming pared 7 bases from V and 7 bases from J, leaving 13 bases between. The CDR3 DNA is TGTGCCAGCATGGAGGGGATCGGTGAAAAACTGTTTTTT. It specifies CASMEGIGEKLFF.

V and J are TRBV9 and TRBJ1-2; D is ambiguous. V was shortened by 4 bases and J by 7 bases, with 14 bases between the two germline ends. Germline V gene lookup returns CDR1 SGDLS and CDR2 YYNGEE. The CDR3 totals 13 residues. The CDR3 DNA sequence: TGTGCCAGCAGCTCCGGGGAGGGAAGTGGCTACACCTTC. It yields the protein CASSSGEGSGYTF.

The rearrangement uses TRBV30 and TRBJ2-5; TRBD2 matches at 7 bases. Trimming removed 5 bases from V and 4 bases from J; junction bases left unmatched: 4. The CDR3 length is 12 residues. CDR1 and CDR2 from the germline V gene are GTSNPN and SVGIG (reference sequence). In DNA, the CDR3 is TGTGCCTGGGGACTAGAACGAGAGACCCAGTACTTC. This codes for CAWGLERETQYF.

This chain links TRBV9 with TRBJ2-3; possibly TRBD1 or TRBD2 for D (5 bases each). V was clipped by 2 bases and J by 5 bases, with 18 bases between them. Germline assignment: CDR1 SGDLS and CDR2 YYNGEE. CDR3 size: 16 residues. CDR3 bases: TGTGCCAGCAGCGTTACGGGGCAGGGAGTAGGAGATACGCAGTATTTT. Translation gives CASSVTGQGVGDTQYF.

J is TRBJ2-3 and V is TRBV5-4; D is unclear. Trimming left V 0 bases short and J 1 base short, with 6 bases between. This CDR3 has 14 amino acids. CDR1 and CDR2 (germline): SGHNT, YYREEE (reference sequence). This CDR3 reads CASSLAGGTDTQYF. The CDR3 region has the DNA TGTGCCAGCAGCTTGGCAGGCGGCACAGATACGCAGTATTTT.

This chain uses TRBV30 with TRBJ2-7; either TRBD1 or TRBD2 may supply D (6 bases each). The CDR3 consists of 15 residues. Germline V gene data show CDR1 as GTSNPN and CDR2 as SVGIG (reference sequence). The V end was cut by 0 bases, the J end by 4 bases, with 16 bases between. This CDR3 reads CAWSVLGGLGYEQYF. CDR3 nucleotide sequence: TGTGCCTGGAGTGTACTGGGGGGCCTAGGTTACGAGCAGTACTTC.

The sample holds a few counts of this clone. The J gene is TRBJ2-1, the V gene TRBV10-3, with TRBD1 as a possible D gene (5 bases). Germline lookup yields CDR1 ENHRY and CDR2 SYGVKD. Trimming stripped 3 bases from V and 4 bases from J, with 16 bases between. The CDR3 sequence is 16 residues long. CDR3 DNA: TGTGCCATCAGTGACCCTGGTTGGCAGGGTTACAATGAGCAGTTCTTC. It specifies CAISDPGWQGYNEQFF.

This rearrangement joins TRBV5-6 to TRBJ1-6; no reliable D call. The germline V and J ends were trimmed by 0 bases and 8 bases, with 9 bases remaining between them. This CDR3 spans 14 amino acids. Germline V gene data show CDR1 as SGHDT and CDR2 as YYEEEE. The CDR3 loop is CASSLDASYSPLHF. The CDR3 coding sequence is TGTGCCAGCAGCTTGGACGCCAGCTATTCACCCCTCCACTTT.

The V and J genes are TRBV5-6 and TRBJ1-6; D call uncertain. Trimming removed 2 bases at V and 3 bases at J, with 9 bases between. The CDR3 contains 15 residues. From germline, CDR1 is SGHDT and CDR2 YYEEEE. Here the CDR3 reads CASSFGGLYNSPLHF. CDR3 DNA sequence: TGTGCCAGCAGCTTTGGTGGTCTCTATAATTCACCCCTCCACTTT. The full variable domain, its missing parts supplied by reference TRBV5-6 and TRBJ1-6, is DAGVTQSPTHLIKTRGQQVTLRCSPKSGHDTVSWYQQALGQGPQFIFQYYEEEERQRGNFPDRFSGHQFPNYSSELNVNALLLGDSALYLCASSFGGLYNSPLHFGNGTRLTVT.

The chain links TRBV25-1 to TRBJ2-1, with 10 positions matching TRBD2. Germline assignment: CDR1 MGHDK and CDR2 SYGVNS. The CDR3 totals 14 residues. Trimming at V came to 3 bases and at J to 12 bases, leaving 8 bases not matched to a gene. CDR3 in DNA: TGTGCCAGCAGTGATCCAAAACTAGCGGGGAGGCAGTTCTTC. Amino acid sequence: CASSDPKLAGRQFF. Based on the CDR3 plus reference TRBV25-1 and TRBJ2-1, the full variable domain is EADIYQTPRYLVIGTGKKITLECSQTMGHDKMYWYQQDPGMELHLIHYSYGVNSTEKGDLSSESTVSRIRTEHFPLTLESARPSHTSQYLCASSDPKLAGRQFFGPGTRLTVL.

The V and J genes are TRBV28 and TRBJ2-7; a possible D gene is TRBD2 (5 bases). Trimming shortened V by 7 bases and J by 6 bases, and 16 bases separated the two germline ends. Germline CDR1 is MDHEN and CDR2 is SYDVKM. This CDR3 contains 13 residues. Here the CDR3 reads CASTPYSRGEQYF. DNA for the CDR3: TGTGCCAGCACTCCTTATTCTCGGGGCGAGCAGTACTTC. The variable domain in full, with the rest retrieved from reference TRBV28 and TRBJ2-7, is DVKVTQSSRYLVKRTGEKVFLECVQDMDHENMFWYRQDPGLGLRLIYFSYDVKMKEKGDIPEGYSVSREKKERFSLILESASTNQTSMYLCASTPYSRGEQYFGPGTRLTVT.

This clone was recorded a few times. The chain links TRBV20-1 to TRBJ1-2; D is possibly TRBD1 (6 bases). CDR3 length equals 10 residues. Germline V gene lookup returns CDR1 DFQATT and CDR2 SNEGSKA (reference sequence). The V and J ends lost 6 bases and 7 bases respectively, with 9 bases between them. CDR3 sequence: CSANRAGYTF. The CDR3 bases are TGCAGTGCAAACAGGGCTGGCTACACCTTC.

This clone showed up just once. The rearrangement joins TRBV5-1 to TRBJ2-3; D unclear. V lost 1 base to trimming and J lost 5 bases, with 8 bases between them. Germline loops: CDR1 SGHRS, CDR2 YFSETQ. The CDR3 is 13 amino acids. CDR3 in DNA: TGCGCCAGCAGCTTGCTCTGGGGAGATACGCAGTATTTT. Translated: CASSLLWGDTQYF.

V gene TRBV18 combines with J gene TRBJ2-6; 7 bases map to TRBD1. The trim removed 5 bases at V and 2 bases at J, leaving 6 bases unmatched. The CDR3 spans 16 residues. Germline assignment: CDR1 KGHSH and CDR2 LQKENI. CDR3 nucleotides: TGTGCCAGCTCAGAATCGCAGGGGGCTGGGGCCAACGTCCTGACTTTC. Its protein product is CASSESQGAGANVLTF.

This clone was counted once. The chain uses TRBV4-3 and TRBJ1-1; D remains unclear. This CDR3 has 13 amino acids. Trimming removed 1 base from V and 4 bases from J, with 7 bases in between. Germline CDR1 is LGHNA and CDR2 is YSLEER. This chain's CDR3 is CASSQVIGTEAFF. The CDR3 DNA sequence: TGCGCCAGCAGCCAAGTTATCGGCACTGAAGCTTTCTTT.

This clone was picked up a small number of times. The chain couples TRBV4-3 to TRBJ2-6; no clear D. The V end lost 0 bases, the J end lost 0 bases, and 12 bases lay between the germline ends. CDR1 and CDR2 from the germline V gene are LGHNA and YSLEER. The length of the CDR3 is 18 residues. CDR3 amino acids: CASSQDSTWNSGANVLTF. The CDR3 bases are TGCGCCAGCAGCCAAGATAGTACCTGGAACTCTGGGGCCAACGTCCTGACTTTC.

CDR3 sequence: CAWSIQGETQYF. The CDR3 coding sequence is TGTGCCTGGAGTATCCAGGGGGAGACCCAGTACTTC. The V and J genes are TRBV30 and TRBJ2-5; D perhaps matches TRBD1 (6 bases). CDR3 length: 12 amino acids. V lost 2 bases and J lost 5, with 9 bases in between. The V gene's germline CDR1 is GTSNPN and CDR2 SVGIG (reference sequence). The full variable domain, with the rest looked up from reference TRBV30 and TRBJ2-5, is SQTIHQWPATLVQPVGSPLSLECTVEGTSNPNLYWYRQAAGRGLQLLFYSVGIGQISSEVPQNLSASRPQDRQFILSSKKLLLSDSGFYLCAWSIQGETQYFGPGTRLLVL.

The rearrangement links TRBV12-5 to TRBJ1-2; 9 nucleotides match TRBD1. J gave up 8 bases and V 0 bases, and 7 bases lay outside the gene matches. Germline CDR1 LGHNT, CDR2 FRNRAP. This CDR3 contains 15 residues. The CDR3 DNA is TGTGCTAGTGGTTTGGTACATCAGGACAGGGGAGGCTACACCTTC. This codes for CASGLVHQDRGGYTF.

This clone was picked up a small number of times. The V gene is TRBV19, the J gene TRBJ2-5; perhaps TRBD1 as D (6 bases). Between the trimmed V and J ends, which lost 3 bases and 0 bases, there was a span of 14 bases. This CDR3 comprises 16 residues. Germline-derived CDR1 and CDR2 are LNHDA and SQIVND (reference sequence). CDR3 sequence reads: CASSIGTGSYQETQYF. DNA for the CDR3: TGTGCCAGTAGTATTGGCACAGGGAGCTACCAAGAGACCCAGTACTTC.

Comments on this clone: The junction and the germline gene differ at one end; a read error may be behind it. The V and J genes are TRBV29-1 and TRBJ1-2; weak D call: TRBD1 (6 bases). Per germline, CDR1 SQVTM and CDR2 ANQGSEA. The CDR3 totals 10 residues. The CDR3 DNA reads as TGCAGCGTCCCTGGCGGGACAACAGCCTTC. This sequence encodes CSVPGGTTAF.

This chain uses TRBV2 with TRBJ1-6; 9 nucleotides match TRBD1. V gave up 4 bases and J gave up 13 bases; unmatched junction bases: 2. This CDR3 spans 12 amino acids. Germline assignment: CDR1 SNHLY and CDR2 FYNNEI. CDR3 region: CASSADRGPLHF. Here the CDR3 DNA reads TGTGCCAGCAGTGCGGACAGGGGCCCCCTCCACTTT.

The rearrangement joins TRBV5-6 to TRBJ1-6, with D possibly matching TRBD1 (6 bases). V lost 2 bases to trimming and J lost 8 bases, with 11 bases between them. The CDR3 is 14 residues long. CDR1 is SGHDT and CDR2 is YYEEEE in the germline V gene. The CDR3 nucleotides read TGTGCCAGCAGCTTCAGGAAGGGGGATTCACCCCTCCACTTT. It yields the protein CASSFRKGDSPLHF.

On this clone: The sample carries other DNA sequences with the same CDR3. The gene calls are TRBV30 and TRBJ1-2; D is unresolved. This CDR3 region has 12 residues. The germline V gene has CDR1 GTSNPN and CDR2 SVGIG (reference sequence). The V and J ends lost 3 bases and 4 bases respectively, with 9 bases between them. CDR3 protein: CAWSEGGYGYTF. The CDR3, as DNA: TGTGCCTGGAGCGAGGGCGGCTATGGCTACACCTTC. Supplemented by reference TRBV30 and TRBJ1-2, the full variable domain reads SQTIHQWPATLVQPVGSPLSLECTVEGTSNPNLYWYRQAAGRGLQLLFYSVGIGQISSEVPQNLSASRPQDRQFILSSKKLLLSDSGFYLCAWSEGGYGYTFGSGTRLTVV.

V is TRBV29-1 and J is TRBJ2-5; D unresolved. Germline loops: CDR1 SQVTM, CDR2 ANQGSEA. V lost 4 bases and J lost 5, with 14 bases in between. This CDR3 has 13 residues. CDR3 DNA sequence: TGCAGCGTTGGGGGTTTAGCTTCGGAGACCCAGTACTTC. Amino acids: CSVGGLASETQYF.

The J gene is TRBJ1-2, the V gene TRBV29-1; TRBD1 is a possible D gene (5 bases). The CDR3 covers 11 residues. The germline V gene has CDR1 SQVTM and CDR2 ANQGSEA. V lost 5 bases and J 6 bases, leaving 10 bases between the germline ends. The CDR3 DNA sequence: TGCAGCGTTTCGGAGGGACATGGCTACACCTTC. This gives the protein CSVSEGHGYTF.

This clone occurred a few times. V is TRBV29-1 and J is TRBJ1-2; TRBD1 is a possible D gene (5 bases). The CDR3 runs 12 residues. Germline CDR1 and CDR2: SQVTM and ANQGSEA. Trimming pared 4 bases from V and 8 bases from J, leaving 14 bases between. CDR3 in amino acids: CSVVRGSTGYTF. The CDR3 region has the DNA TGCAGCGTTGTAAGGGGATCAACGGGCTACACCTTC.

J is TRBJ2-5 and V is TRBV7-6; TRBD2 agrees at 8 bases. This CDR3 has 15 residues. The germline V gene has CDR1 SGHVS and CDR2 FNYEAQ. Trimming took 5 bases from V and 5 from J; bases not matched to a gene: 10. DNA for the CDR3: TGTGCCAGCAGCCCCATGGTGGGCGGGGGGGAGACCCAGTACTTC. This codes for CASSPMVGGGETQYF.

There are a few counts of this clone. The chain employs TRBV6-5 and TRBJ2-1; TRBD1 or TRBD2 may be the D gene (5 bases each). CDR1 is MNHEY and CDR2 is SVGAGI in the germline V gene. The V gene lost 5 bases and the J gene lost 10 bases, with 9 bases spanning the gap. CDR3 length equals 11 residues. The CDR3 protein is CASSQGAEQFF. CDR3 coding DNA: TGTGCCAGCAGTCAGGGAGCCGAGCAGTTCTTC.

This chain uses TRBV18 with TRBJ2-3; TRBD1 agrees at 9 bases. Germline CDR1 KGHSH, CDR2 LQKENI. V lost 5 bases to trimming and J lost 6 bases; unmatched junction nucleotides: 6. CDR3 length: 14 residues. The CDR3 spells CASSRQGEPDTQYF. CDR3 nucleotide sequence: TGTGCCAGCTCAAGACAGGGGGAACCGGATACGCAGTATTTT.